Presented here are 25 T cell receptor beta chains from one specimen sequenced in a study of blood T cell repertoires in COVID-19. The repertoire was sequenced with immunoSEQ multiplex PCR; TCRdb's copy has only in-frame clones and lacks some. The sample carries hundreds of thousands of clones, 70% to 90% recorded once. Sequencing was performed on peripheral blood. All receptors come from a man aged 45-65 years with COVID-19, enrolled during active disease.

This clone was counted a single time. This chain connects TRBV7-3 to TRBJ2-1, with D possibly matching TRBD2 (6 bases). The germline V gene has CDR1 SGHTA and CDR2 FQGTGA. The ends were cut back, 1 base at V and 10 bases at J, with 11 bases in the middle. This CDR3 is built from 13 residues. CDR3 coding DNA: TGTGCCAGCAGCTTAAGTACGCGGGAAGAGCAGTTCTTC. It translates to CASSLSTREEQFF.

This chain links TRBV24-1 with TRBJ2-3; D may be TRBD2 (5 bases). Trimming cost V 7 bases and J 5 bases, with 6 bases left between them. The CDR3 is 11 residues long. The V gene's germline CDR1 is KGHDR and CDR2 SFDVKD. DNA of the CDR3: TGTGCCACCAGCGGGGAAGATACGCAGTATTTT. Its protein product is CATSGEDTQYF.

This chain connects TRBV19 to TRBJ2-1; a possible D gene is TRBD2 (5 bases). This CDR3 contains 16 residues. The germline V and J ends were trimmed by 0 bases and 7 bases, with 16 bases remaining between them. In germline, CDR1 is LNHDA, CDR2 SQIVND (reference sequence). CDR3 sequence (DNA): TGTGCCAGTAGTATAGAACTCTCGAGGCCGGGGAATGAGCAGTTCTTC. This codes for CASSIELSRPGNEQFF.

The V gene is TRBV5-1, the J gene TRBJ2-7; 13 nucleotides match TRBD2. Looked up from germline, CDR1 is SGHRS and CDR2 is YFSETQ. V lost 6 bases to trimming and J lost 2 bases; unmatched junction nucleotides: 8. This CDR3 contains 16 residues. The CDR3 DNA follows: TGCGCCAGCACCGGGACTAGCGGGGCCCAACCCTACGAGCAGTACTTC. The encoded protein is CASTGTSGAQPYEQYF.

The chain links TRBV7-2 to TRBJ2-1; 7 bases agree with TRBD2. V was pared by 5 bases and J by 7 bases, with 8 bases of the junction left unmatched. The CDR3 totals 14 residues. The V gene's germline CDR1 is SGHTA and CDR2 FQGNSA. The CDR3 spells CASSRTSVRNEQFF. CDR3 bases: TGTGCCAGCAGCAGGACTAGTGTCCGGAATGAGCAGTTCTTC.

The chain combines TRBV19 with TRBJ2-1, with TRBD2 identical over 9 bases. The V segment lost 4 bases and the J segment 0 bases; nucleotides outside the gene matches: 4. The germline V gene encodes CDR1 LNHDA and CDR2 SQIVND (reference sequence). CDR3 size: 16 residues. CDR3 loop: CASSKDSGSSYNEQFF. As DNA, the CDR3 is TGTGCCAGTAGTAAGGATAGCGGGAGCTCCTACAATGAGCAGTTCTTC.

The chain links TRBV14 to TRBJ2-2; a weak D match, TRBD2 (5 bases). Between the trimmed V and J ends, which lost 3 bases and 5 bases, there was a span of 10 bases. Looked up from germline, CDR1 is SGHDN and CDR2 is FVKESK. The CDR3 has 14 residues. The DNA for the CDR3 is TGTGCCAGCAGCCAGGGAGCAGCGACCGGGGAGCTGTTTTTT. Its protein product is CASSQGAATGELFF.

V usage is TRBV30 and J usage is TRBJ2-2; 7 bases fit TRBD1. V shed 1 base and J 6 bases; nucleotides not matched to a gene: 8. The germline V gene has CDR1 GTSNPN and CDR2 SVGIG (reference sequence). The CDR3 has 15 amino acids. CDR3 coding DNA: TGTGCCTGGAGTGCCAAGTCGAGGGGGCCCGGGGAGCTGTTTTTT. Translating gives CAWSAKSRGPGELFF.

This sequence joins TRBV29-1 and TRBJ1-1, with a possible D match to TRBD1 (5 bases). Trimming shortened V by 6 bases and J by 5 bases, and 19 bases separated the two germline ends. From germline, CDR1 is SQVTM and CDR2 ANQGSEA. The CDR3 is 14 residues long. CDR3 sequence: CSVLPSRAGTEAFF. The CDR3, as DNA: TGCAGCGTCCTACCTTCCAGGGCGGGGACTGAAGCTTTCTTT.

This chain joins TRBV7-8 and TRBJ1-5; 11 nucleotides line up with TRBD1. The CDR3 spans 13 residues. Trimming took 4 bases from V and 7 from J; bases not matched to a gene: 0. The germline V gene encodes CDR1 SGHVS and CDR2 FQNEAQ. The CDR3 loop reads CASSWDRGQPQHF. DNA for the CDR3: TGTGCCAGCAGCTGGGACAGGGGGCAGCCCCAGCATTTT.

The rearrangement uses TRBV5-1 and TRBJ2-2; maybe TRBD1 (6 bases). The germline V and J ends were trimmed by 4 bases and 7 bases, with 20 bases remaining between them. CDR1 is SGHRS and CDR2 is YFSETQ in the germline V gene. The CDR3 totals 16 residues. CDR3 sequence (DNA): TGCGCCAGCAGCCTCACGAGGACAGCGTCCATCGGGGAGCTGTTTTTT. Protein: CASSLTRTASIGELFF.

The chain carries TRBV12-3 or TRBV12-4 and TRBJ2-7, with D perhaps matching TRBD1 (5 bases). Trimming took off 6 bases at V and 4 bases at J, with 7 bases between the two ends. The length of the CDR3 is 11 residues. The DNA for the CDR3 is TGTGCCAGCAGGAAGGGGTACGAGCAGTACTTC. It encodes CASRKGYEQYF.

The chain recombines TRBV5-5 with TRBJ2-7; TRBD1 aligns across 7 bases. This CDR3 spans 14 amino acids. From germline, CDR1 is SGHKS and CDR2 YYEKEE (reference sequence). Germline trimming cut 3 bases from V and 1 base from J; bases unmatched to any gene: 4. This CDR3 is CASSSQTGSYEQYF. CDR3 DNA: TGTGCCAGCAGCTCCCAGACAGGGTCCTACGAGCAGTACTTC. Looking up the rest from reference TRBV5-5 and TRBJ2-7 gives the full variable domain: DAGVTQSPTHLIKTRGQQVTLRCSPISGHKSVSWYQQVLGQGPQFIFQYYEKEERGRGNFPDRFSARQFPNYSSELNVNALLLGDSALYLCASSSQTGSYEQYFGPGTRLTVT.

The rearrangement joins TRBV27 to TRBJ1-2; D is unclear. The V gene's germline CDR1 is MNHEY and CDR2 SMNVEV (reference sequence). The CDR3 sequence is 13 residues long. V lost 6 bases to trimming and J lost 5 bases, with 13 bases between them. The CDR3 nucleotides are TGTGCCAGCAGGTACGGTTGGGAGTATGGCTACACCTTC. It is translated as CASRYGWEYGYTF.

The chain has TRBV10-3 and TRBJ1-2, with D maybe TRBD1 (6 bases). V dropped 5 bases and J dropped 9 bases, with 13 bases sitting between them. CDR3 length: 12 amino acids. CDR1 is ENHRY, CDR2 SYGVKD, per germline. CDR3 amino acids: CAISRDTTSYTF. The CDR3 coding sequence is TGTGCCATCAGTCGGGACACCACAAGCTACACCTTC.

The chain has TRBV4-3 and TRBJ2-3; 13 bases fit TRBD2. This CDR3 is 19 amino acids long. The germline V gene encodes CDR1 LGHNA and CDR2 YSLEER. V shed 0 bases and J 5 bases; nucleotides not matched to a gene: 11. Here the CDR3 DNA reads TGCGCCAGCAGCCAAGATCTCGTCGGACTAGCGGGGGATATAGATACGCAGTATTTT. Translating it yields CASSQDLVGLAGDIDTQYF.

The chain joins TRBV6-5 to TRBJ1-6, with 9 bases identical to TRBD1. Looked up from germline, CDR1 is MNHEY and CDR2 is SVGAGI. The V gene end was trimmed by 3 bases and the J gene end by 9 bases; junction bases not matched to a gene: 9. The length of the CDR3 is 16 residues. CDR3: CASSYSGTGTGSPLHF. The DNA for the CDR3 is TGTGCCAGCAGTTATTCCGGGACAGGGACAGGTTCACCCCTCCACTTT.

The chain carries TRBV5-6 and TRBJ1-6, with no clear D. This CDR3 comprises 14 residues. Germline-derived CDR1 and CDR2 are SGHDT and YYEEEE. V shed 4 bases and J shed 10 bases, with 15 bases lying between them. Here the CDR3 reads CASSPPRSDSPLHF. CDR3 DNA: TGTGCCAGCAGCCCCCCGAGGAGCGACTCACCCCTCCACTTT. The whole variable domain, filled in from reference TRBV5-6 and TRBJ1-6, reads DAGVTQSPTHLIKTRGQQVTLRCSPKSGHDTVSWYQQALGQGPQFIFQYYEEEERQRGNFPDRFSGHQFPNYSSELNVNALLLGDSALYLCASSPPRSDSPLHFGNGTRLTVT.

The chain recombines TRBV19 with TRBJ2-7, with TRBD1 as a possible D gene (6 bases). Germline assignment: CDR1 LNHDA and CDR2 SQIVND (reference sequence). The CDR3 spans 14 residues. With 4 bases removed from V and 1 base from J, the gap between germline ends came to 11 bases. The DNA of the CDR3 is TGTGCCAGTAGTACCCCGGGGACATCCTACGAGCAGTACTTC. Translating it yields CASSTPGTSYEQYF.

The chain couples TRBV11-2 to TRBJ1-2; TRBD1 aligns across 8 bases. The CDR3 has 15 residues. The V gene end was trimmed by 5 bases and the J gene end by 7 bases; junction bases not matched to a gene: 12. Germline CDR1 is SGHAT and CDR2 is FQNNGV. The CDR3 DNA reads TGTGCCAGCAGCCCCCATACGTCAGGGGGCTTTGGCTACACCTTC. Its protein is CASSPHTSGGFGYTF.

This clone appeared once. The J gene is TRBJ1-5, the V gene TRBV6-1, with a tentative D call TRBD1 (5 bases). CDR1 and CDR2 from the germline V gene are MNHNS and SASEGT. This CDR3 contains 18 residues. Trimming removed 0 bases from V and 1 base from J, with 16 bases in between. The CDR3 sequence: CASSEALGYRRSNQPQHF. The CDR3 nucleotides are TGTGCCAGCAGTGAAGCGCTCGGGTACAGGAGAAGCAATCAGCCCCAGCATTTT.

The chain joins TRBV30 to TRBJ1-5, with D possibly TRBD1 on 6 matching bases. Germline V gene lookup returns CDR1 GTSNPN and CDR2 SVGIG (reference sequence). V was pared by 3 bases and J by 0 bases, with 18 bases between. This CDR3 has 17 residues. CDR3 in DNA: TGTGCCTGGAGCCCGGGACACCAAGATCTTAGCAATCAGCCCCAGCATTTT. Protein product: CAWSPGHQDLSNQPQHF.

V gene TRBV18 combines with J gene TRBJ2-5; 8 nucleotides line up with TRBD2. With V trimmed by 3 bases and J by 2 bases, 2 bases remained unmatched. The CDR3 has 14 residues. Germline CDR1 and CDR2: KGHSH and LQKENI. The CDR3 sequence is CASSPRGGQETQYF. CDR3 bases: TGTGCCAGCTCACCCCGGGGGGGACAAGAGACCCAGTACTTC.

The V gene is TRBV5-6, the J gene TRBJ1-1; possible D gene TRBD1, 6 bases. V was cut by 4 bases and J by 6 bases, with 13 bases left in between. Germline CDR1 and CDR2: SGHDT and YYEEEE. The CDR3 contains 13 residues. The DNA of the CDR3 is TGTGCCAGCAGCGCGTTGGGGGCCCCTGAAGCTTTCTTT. It yields the protein CASSALGAPEAFF.

V and J are TRBV11-1 and TRBJ1-2; D is uncertain. The CDR3 is made up of 16 amino acids. From germline, CDR1 is SGHAT and CDR2 FQDESV (reference sequence). Trimming cost V 3 bases and J 4 bases, with 18 bases left between them. The CDR3 sequence is CASSFGGRGRFYGYTF. The CDR3 DNA reads TGTGCCAGCAGCTTCGGAGGGAGAGGGAGGTTCTATGGCTACACCTTC.